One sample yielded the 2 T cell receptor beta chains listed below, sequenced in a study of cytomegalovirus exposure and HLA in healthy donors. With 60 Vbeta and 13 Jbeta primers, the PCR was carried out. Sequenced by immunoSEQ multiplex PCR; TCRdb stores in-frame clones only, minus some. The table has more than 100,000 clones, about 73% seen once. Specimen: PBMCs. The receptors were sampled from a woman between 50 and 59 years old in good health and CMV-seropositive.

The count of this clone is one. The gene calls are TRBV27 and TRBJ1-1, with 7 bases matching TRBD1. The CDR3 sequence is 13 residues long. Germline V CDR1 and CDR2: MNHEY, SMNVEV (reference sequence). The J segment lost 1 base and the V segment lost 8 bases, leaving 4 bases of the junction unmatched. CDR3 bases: TGTGCCAGCTCAAGGACAGGGAACACTGAAGCTTTCTTT. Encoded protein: CASSRTGNTEAFF.

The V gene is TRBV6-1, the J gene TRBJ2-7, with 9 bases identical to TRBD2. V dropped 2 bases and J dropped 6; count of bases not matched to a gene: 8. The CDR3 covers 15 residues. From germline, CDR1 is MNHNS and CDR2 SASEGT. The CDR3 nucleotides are TGTGCCAGCAGTGAAAGCGGGGGGCCCCTCGGCGAGCAGTACTTC. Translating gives CASSESGGPLGEQYF.